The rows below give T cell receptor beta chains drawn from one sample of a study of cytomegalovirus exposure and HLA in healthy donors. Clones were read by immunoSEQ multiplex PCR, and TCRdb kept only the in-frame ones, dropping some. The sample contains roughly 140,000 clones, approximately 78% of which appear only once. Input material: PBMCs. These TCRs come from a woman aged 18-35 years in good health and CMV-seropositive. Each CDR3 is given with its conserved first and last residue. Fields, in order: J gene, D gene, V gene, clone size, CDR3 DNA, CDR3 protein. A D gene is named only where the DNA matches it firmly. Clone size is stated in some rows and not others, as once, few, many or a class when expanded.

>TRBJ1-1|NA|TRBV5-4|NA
TGTGCCAGCAGCTTGGCTGGCAGAAGCACTGAAGCTTTCTTT
CASSLAGRSTEAFF
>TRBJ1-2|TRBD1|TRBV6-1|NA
TGTGCCAGCAGTGCGTTTTCCGGGACAGTCGACTATGGCTACACCTTC
CASSAFSGTVDYGYTF
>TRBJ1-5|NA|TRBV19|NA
TGTGCCAGTACACCCGGGGGGGGGATTTGGAATCAGCCCCAGCATTTT
CASTPGGGIWNQPQHF
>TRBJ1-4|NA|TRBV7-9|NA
TGTGCCAGCAGCTTAGCTGTGGGGCAAAAACTGTTTTTT
CASSLAVGQKLFF
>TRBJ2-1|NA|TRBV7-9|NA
TGTGCCAGCAGCTTACGTGTTCTCGGGGAGCAGTTCTTC
CASSLRVLGEQFF
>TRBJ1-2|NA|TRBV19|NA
TGTGCCACCGGAAAACAGTTACTTACTAACTATGGCTACACCTTC
CATGKQLLTNYGYTF
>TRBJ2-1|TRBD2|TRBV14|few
TGTGCCAGCAGCCAAGGCGGGGGGGCGCGGTACAATGAGCAGTTCTTC
CASSQGGGARYNEQFF
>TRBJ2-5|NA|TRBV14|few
TGTGCCAGCAGCCAAGGGTCGGTCAGGAAAGAGACCCAGTACTTC
CASSQGSVRKETQYF
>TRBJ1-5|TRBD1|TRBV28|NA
TGTGCCAGCAGTTCGACAGGGCCGGGGAGCAATCAGCCCCAGCATTTT
CASSSTGPGSNQPQHF
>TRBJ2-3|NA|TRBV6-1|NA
TGTGCCAGCAGTGAGGGAACAGGCTTCACAGATACGCAGTATTTT
CASSEGTGFTDTQYF
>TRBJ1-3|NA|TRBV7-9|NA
TGTGCCAGCAGCCGCGGTGTGCCGGCTGGAAACACCATATATTTT
CASSRGVPAGNTIYF
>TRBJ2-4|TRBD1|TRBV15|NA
TGTGCCACCATATCTCAGACAGGGGGGGAGCAGTACTTC
CATISQTGGEQYF
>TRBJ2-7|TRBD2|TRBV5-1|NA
TGCGCCAGCAGCTTGGCGGCGGGGGACCCTTACGAGCAGTACTTC
CASSLAAGDPYEQYF
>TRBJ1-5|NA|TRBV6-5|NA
TGTGCCAGCAGTGCGCTCGGGGGGCCCCAGCATTTT
CASSALGGPQHF
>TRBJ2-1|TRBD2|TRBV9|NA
TGTGCCAGCAGCGTAGGGTCTAGCGGGGGGCCATCTAATTACAATGAGCAGTTCTTC
CASSVGSSGGPSNYNEQFF
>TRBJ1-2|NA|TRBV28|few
TGTGCCAGCAGTCCTCCCCAGGCTGGCTACACCTTC
CASSPPQAGYTF
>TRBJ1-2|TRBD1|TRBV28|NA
TGTGCCAGCAGTCTAGACAGGGCGACCCCGGGCTATGGCTACACCTTC
CASSLDRATPGYGYTF